The clone carrying this T cell receptor beta chain has more than one count but fewer than ten. As for time point: newly diagnosed GD, antithyroid drugs for less than 3 months. Extracted RNA from PBMCs served as the source of the TCR library. The authors built TCR beta libraries using iRepertoire HTBI primers and Arm-PCR of CDR3 regions. In TCRdb, the multiplex PCR reads were re-called with MiXCR into one record per CDR3 protein. The repertoire holds fewer than 650,000 distinct CDR3 sequences, with approximately 15% as singletons. These data are taken from a study of regulatory T cells in long-lasting Graves disease. The same data also went into a second study, on T cells in Graves' hyperthyroidism and ophthalmopathy. Turning to that study: The study excluded patients with uncontrolled infection, other autoimmune disease, pregnancy or lactation.

Sequenced here: peripheral blood mononuclear cells (PBMCs), sampled at new diagnosis, from a patient treated with antithyroid drugs. The TCR originated in a woman aged 25 to 39 with Graves disease.

CDR3 in amino acids: CSGLEYQETQYF. The CDR3 coding sequence is TGCAGCGGACTGGAGTACCAAGAGACCCAGTACTTC. This chain uses TRBV29-1 with TRBJ2-5; D is undetermined. This CDR3 is 12 amino acids long. Germline-derived CDR1 and CDR2 are SQVTM and ANQGSEA. V lost 7 bases and J 0 bases, leaving 9 bases between the germline ends.